Sequencing of this T cell receptor (beta chain) was carried out in a study of response to subunit inactivated influenza vaccine. General study findings and limits: Researchers suggested that each seasonal influenza vaccination recruits few new T cells.

MiXCR was run by TCRdb on the RT-PCR reads, yielding one entry per CDR3 protein. The data contain 450,000 to 600,000 distinct CDR3 sequences, about 17% of them singletons. V lost 4 bases to trimming and J lost 3 bases, with 17 bases between them. Germline V gene data show CDR1 as MNHEY and CDR2 as SMNVEV (reference sequence). The CDR3 has 16 amino acids. Note on this clonotype: Its target is unknown.

The input for sequencing was CD4+ T cells sorted from PBMCs, taken roughly 24 months after vaccination. The chain employs TRBV27 and TRBJ2-3; TRBD1 might be the D (5 bases). The receptor was derived from a man aged 45 to 75 who received an inactivated influenza vaccine. The CDR3 loop reads CASSYEMGLGTDTQYF. CDR3 DNA sequence: TGTGCCAGCAGTTATGAAATGGGGCTTGGGACAGATACGCAGTATTTT.